A single sample gave rise to the 19 T cell receptor beta chains below, sequenced in a study of T-cell memory formation after mild COVID-19. TCRdb re-analysed the 5' RACE reads in MiXCR, keeping a single row per CDR3 protein. The table has about 88,000 distinct CDR3 sequences, roughly 25% seen once; the top ten hold over 40%. Sequenced: PBMCs or a T cell subset sorted from them (not recorded which). The origin of the receptors is a man between 18 and 35 years old who had mild COVID-19 (a few samples of this study predate the infection). Cell type and time point are not known.

The chain couples TRBV6-6 to TRBJ2-7; D could derive from TRBD1 or TRBD2 (5 bases each). Trimming took off 6 bases at V and 1 base at J, with 16 bases between the two ends. CDR3 length: 15 amino acids. The germline gives CDR1 MNHNY, CDR2 SVGAGI (reference sequence). CDR3 residues: CASSPDTLASYEQYV. The CDR3 nucleotides read TGTGCCAGCAGCCCGGACACCCTAGCATCCTACGAGCAGTACGTC.

This clonotype has more than one count but fewer than ten. The V call is TRBV5-1, the J call TRBJ2-6; possible D gene TRBD1, 5 bases. The CDR3 is made up of 17 amino acids. The V and J ends lost 2 bases and 0 bases respectively, with 12 bases between them. Germline V gene lookup returns CDR1 SGHRS and CDR2 YFSETQ. The CDR3 DNA reads TGCGCCAGCAGCTTAATCAGGGCGTTCTCTGGGGCCAACGTCCTGACTTTC. Translated, it gives CASSLIRAFSGANVLTF.

The V call is TRBV7-9, the J call TRBJ2-5; 8 bases agree with TRBD2. Per germline, CDR1 SEHNR and CDR2 FQNEAQ (reference sequence). The junction had 10 bases not matched to a gene; V was cut back by 5 bases and J by 5 bases. The CDR3 consists of 15 residues. The DNA of the CDR3 is TGTGCCAGCAGCACCCAGCGGGAGTATGGCGAGACCCAGTACTTC. This sequence encodes CASSTQREYGETQYF.

This clonotype has more than one count but fewer than ten. The genes are TRBV11-2 and TRBJ2-7, with TRBD2 identical over 8 bases. Germline V gene lookup returns CDR1 SGHAT and CDR2 FQNNGV. The trim removed 4 bases at V and 6 bases at J, leaving 5 bases unmatched. The CDR3 is 13 residues long. CDR3 sequence: CASSSGTRVEQYV. CDR3 in DNA: TGTGCCAGCAGCTCCGGGACTAGGGTCGAGCAGTACGTC.

CDR3 loop: CASSPDFNEQFF. The CDR3 DNA sequence: TGTGCCAGCAGCCCCGACTTCAATGAGCAGTTCTTC. This rearrangement joins TRBV7-6 to TRBJ2-1; D ambiguous. V shed 5 bases and J shed 6 bases, with 8 bases lying between them. Germline V gene sequence: CDR1 SGHVS, CDR2 FNYEAQ. The CDR3 is made up of 12 amino acids. Full variable domain (remainder filled in from reference TRBV7-6 and TRBJ2-1): GAGVSQSPRYKVTKRGQDVALRCDPISGHVSLYWYRQALGQGPEFLTYFNYEAQQDKSGLPNDRFSAERPEGSISTLTIQRTEQRDSAMYRCASSPDFNEQFFGPGTRLTVL.

The CDR3 bases are TGTGCCAGCAGCGGTCGGACAGGAGACAATGAGCAGTTCTTC. This encodes CASSGRTGDNEQFF. This chain uses TRBV7-9 with TRBJ2-1; TRBD1 matches at 7 bases. V shed 5 bases and J 5 bases; nucleotides not matched to a gene: 6. Germline-derived CDR1 and CDR2 are SEHNR and FQNEAQ (reference sequence). CDR3 size: 14 residues.

This clonotype came up many times. The chain is built from TRBV12-3 or TRBV12-4 and TRBJ1-5, with D possibly matching TRBD1 (5 bases). The CDR3 is made up of 14 amino acids. Trimming pared 8 bases from V and 2 bases from J, leaving 13 bases between. The CDR3 region has the DNA TGTGCCAGCTCCCAGGGCCTGGGCAATCAGCCCCAGCATTTT. Translation gives CASSQGLGNQPQHF.

This sequence joins TRBV3-1 and TRBJ2-5; 12 nucleotides align to TRBD2. The germline gives CDR1 LGHDT, CDR2 YNNKEL (reference sequence). CDR3 length: 16 amino acids. The junction had 3 bases not matched to a gene; V was cut back by 0 bases and J by 4 bases. CDR3: CASSQDQLAGGETQYF. The CDR3, as DNA: TGTGCCAGCAGCCAAGATCAACTAGCGGGGGGAGAGACCCAGTACTTC.

V gene TRBV6-5 combines with J gene TRBJ2-7, with D perhaps assigned TRBD1 or TRBD2 (5 bases each). The CDR3 is 15 residues long. The V gene's germline CDR1 is MNHEY and CDR2 SVGAGI. V lost 7 bases and J 3 bases, leaving 19 bases between the germline ends. CDR3 sequence reads: CASKPQPGRNYEQYF. CDR3 sequence (DNA): TGTGCCAGCAAACCTCAGCCGGGACGGAACTACGAGCAGTACTTC.

This clonotype occurred a few times. This sequence joins TRBV7-8 and TRBJ2-3; D may be TRBD2 (6 bases). The CDR3 length is 16 residues. The ends were cut back, 4 bases at V and 0 bases at J, with 14 bases in the middle. The V gene's germline CDR1 is SGHVS and CDR2 FQNEAQ. The CDR3 DNA reads as TGTGCCAGCAGCTACCTGGGCGGGGTTAGCACAGATACGCAGTATTTT. The encoded protein is CASSYLGGVSTDTQYF.

The chain couples TRBV3-1 to TRBJ2-1, with D uncertain. Trimming took 0 bases from V and 7 from J, leaving 7 bases between them. The germline V gene encodes CDR1 LGHDT and CDR2 YNNKEL (reference sequence). The CDR3 runs 13 residues. CDR3 nucleotide sequence: TGTGCCAGCAGCCAAGATCTTGGGAATGAGCAGTTCTTC. This translates into CASSQDLGNEQFF.

This chain links TRBV7-2 with TRBJ1-2; 7 bases fit TRBD1. Germline CDR1 and CDR2: SGHTA and FQGNSA. The V segment lost 4 bases and the J segment 5 bases; nucleotides outside the gene matches: 10. This CDR3 spans 15 amino acids. DNA of the CDR3: TGTGCCAGCAGCTCTGGGACAGTCTCCCCTTATGGCTACACCTTC. Translation: CASSSGTVSPYGYTF.

This clonotype has more than one count but fewer than ten. J is TRBJ2-7 and V is TRBV28; tentative D call: TRBD2 (5 bases). Germline V gene lookup returns CDR1 MDHEN and CDR2 SYDVKM. V lost 3 bases to trimming and J lost 4 bases, with 16 bases between them. The length of the CDR3 is 15 residues. The CDR3: CASSFGLDREYEQYV. As DNA, the CDR3 is TGTGCCAGCAGTTTTGGGTTAGATAGGGAGTACGAGCAGTACGTC.

This clonotype occurred a few times. The rearrangement links TRBV5-6 to TRBJ2-3; possibly TRBD1 for D (6 bases). The V gene lost 6 bases and the J gene lost 10 bases, with 21 bases spanning the gap. The CDR3 runs 14 residues. Germline V CDR1 and CDR2: SGHDT, YYEEEE. The CDR3 here is CASTPFVGAASQYF. DNA of the CDR3: TGTGCCAGCACCCCTTTTGTGGGGGCAGCATCGCAGTATTTT.

The rearrangement links TRBV5-1 to TRBJ2-3; D not certain. V was pared by 4 bases and J by 6 bases, with 15 bases between. The CDR3 runs to 14 residues. Germline CDR1 is SGHRS and CDR2 is YFSETQ. CDR3 amino acids: CASSPDSRVDTQYF. CDR3 DNA: TGCGCCAGCAGCCCTGACTCCCGTGTGGATACGCAGTATTTT.

This clonotype was counted only a few times. The chain carries TRBV4-3 and TRBJ1-2; D gene ambiguous. CDR1 is LGHNA and CDR2 is YSLEER in the germline V gene. CDR3 size: 13 residues. V lost 1 base to trimming and J lost 4 bases, with 7 bases between them. CDR3 sequence (DNA): TGCGCCAGCAGCCAAGGGTTAGTCTATGGCTACACCTTC. It encodes CASSQGLVYGYTF.

This clonotype was counted a few times. CDR3 bases: TGCGCCAGCAGGGAAGACGTAAGCTATGGCTACACCTTC. Translating it yields CASREDVSYGYTF. The V gene is TRBV10-2, the J gene TRBJ1-2; unclear D gene. The CDR3 is 13 residues long. Germline CDR1 and CDR2: WSHSY and SAAADI. Trimming shortened V by 6 bases and J by 4 bases, and 12 bases separated the two germline ends.

This rearrangement joins TRBV11-2 to TRBJ1-4; D not certain. The CDR3 is made up of 13 amino acids. V was shortened by 1 base and J by 3 bases, with 3 bases between the two germline ends. Looked up from germline, CDR1 is SGHAT and CDR2 is FQNNGV. Here the CDR3 DNA reads TGTGCCAGCAGCTTAGTAGCTAATGAAAAACTGTTTTTT. Translating it yields CASSLVANEKLFF.

This clonotype occurred a few times. Written as DNA, the CDR3 is TGTGCCAGCAGCGGACAGGGATACGAGCAGTACTTC. This translates into CASSGQGYEQYF. The rearrangement joins TRBV7-9 to TRBJ2-7; 8 nucleotides line up with TRBD1. With 5 bases clipped from V and 4 bases from J, the junction kept 1 base outside the gene matches. From germline, CDR1 is SEHNR and CDR2 FQNEAQ (reference sequence). The CDR3 is 12 amino acids.